This TCR beta chain was retrieved from a study of response to subunit inactivated influenza vaccine (dated 2018 in TCRdb). For the wider study: The study used deep quantitative T cell receptor repertoire profiling to track responses to a trivalent subunit inactivated influenza vaccine. The investigation overall reported the following: It was suggested by the authors that each seasonal influenza vaccination may recruit only a limited number of new T cells.

The CDR3 numbers 12 residues from cysteine through phenylalanine. Just CDR3 DNA is preserved here, 36 bases in frame from base 1. Trimming costs V 3 bases and J 1 base, and their ends lie 4 bases apart. CDR1 is given as SNHLY and CDR2 as FYNNEI, both from the germline V gene. The library came from RT-PCR. For sequencing, an Illumina HiSeq 2500 was employed. The raw public data were reprocessed by TCRdb itself: fastp quality trimming at Q25, MiXCR clonotype calling, in-frame beta chains only. Rows matching on CDR3 protein sequence are summarized as one entry with the most common DNA and genes. Counted in this sample were a few hundred thousand distinct CDR3 sequences; about 11% of them appeared once. The ten largest clones take up about 10% of the sample. The table lists this clonotype with many counts. The clone's antigen remains unknown. No qualities accompany the bases; no much larger clone lies one base away.

These data also featured in a second study, about T cells expressing NK-cell markers. The second study's authors report: The TCR beta cDNA libraries were made using 5'RACE template switching, a step that added both a universal primer site and unique molecular identifiers. About 8 donors provided sorted CD3+CD56+NKG2C+, CD3+CD56+NKG2C- and CD3+CD56-NKG2C+ T-cell subsets, whose TCR beta-chain repertoires were profiled. Among the eight sequenced donors, only one was HCMV-seronegative, while the other seven were HCMV-seropositive. In several experiments an anti-gammadeltaTCR antibody was added to restrict sorting to alphabetaTCR-expressing T cells. In 6 or 7 donors, the dominant CD3+CD56+NKG2C+ clonotypes ranked among the top 10 CD8+ clonotypes, making up about 1.0-7.5% of CD8+ T cells. Those dominant clonotypes were again the most abundant among CD3+CD56-NKG2C+ cells in several donors, at 28.3-60.1%. Whether the expanded NKG2C-expressing T cell clones were specific for HCMV antigens remained unclear. The study sequenced eight donors, all healthy volunteers chosen at random: three men and five women. HCMV-specific IgG was detected in serum with a commercial ELISA kit to determine HCMV serostatus. Ficoll density gradient centrifugation was used to isolate peripheral blood mononuclear cells from blood. For several donors, bulk peripheral blood T-cell repertoires were also sequenced from unsorted PBMC. cDNA synthesis was primed from the TCR beta constant segment and was followed by two successive PCR amplification steps. The libraries were sequenced on Illumina HiSeq 2000/2500, MiSeq or NextSeq, producing 2 x 150 bp reads. MIGEC was used to demultiplex reads and group the reads by UMI, and MiTCR was used to assemble and quantify clonotypes. Only TCR cDNA sequences supported by at least two reads were kept to exclude erroneous sequences. The tcR package was used for downstream repertoire analysis, and clonotypes were matched between fractions using CDR3 nucleotide sequence together with V segment. Antigen specificity was annotated against VDJdb with VDJmatch, allowing one amino acid substitution in CDR3.

Recombination joined TRBV2 with TRBJ2-7; the D gene cannot be named for sure. The sample consisted of PBMCs from blood, taken on the day of vaccination. This clonotype was sampled from a man aged 45-60 years who received an inactivated influenza vaccine. Donor details come from another sample of the same person, matched by shared clones. The DNA sequence reads TGTGCCAGCAGTGATGGGTCCTACGAGCAGTACTTC. Its protein product is CASSDGSYEQYF.